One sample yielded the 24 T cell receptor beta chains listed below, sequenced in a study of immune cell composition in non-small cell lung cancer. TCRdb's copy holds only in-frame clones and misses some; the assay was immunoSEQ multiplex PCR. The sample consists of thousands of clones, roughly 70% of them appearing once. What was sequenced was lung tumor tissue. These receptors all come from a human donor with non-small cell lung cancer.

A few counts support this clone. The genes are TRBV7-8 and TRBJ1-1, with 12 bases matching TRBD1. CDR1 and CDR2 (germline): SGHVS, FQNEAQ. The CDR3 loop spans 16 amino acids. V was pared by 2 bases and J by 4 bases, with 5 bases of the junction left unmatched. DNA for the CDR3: TGTGCCAGCAGCTTAAGGGACAGGGGGCGTGGCACTGAAGCTTTCTTT. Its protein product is CASSLRDRGRGTEAFF.

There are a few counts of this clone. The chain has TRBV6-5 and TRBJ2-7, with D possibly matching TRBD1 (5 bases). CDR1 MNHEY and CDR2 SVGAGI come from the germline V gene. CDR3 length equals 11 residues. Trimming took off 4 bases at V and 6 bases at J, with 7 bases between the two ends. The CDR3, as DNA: TGTGCCAGCAGTTTAGGGGTCGAGCAGTACTTC. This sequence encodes CASSLGVEQYF.

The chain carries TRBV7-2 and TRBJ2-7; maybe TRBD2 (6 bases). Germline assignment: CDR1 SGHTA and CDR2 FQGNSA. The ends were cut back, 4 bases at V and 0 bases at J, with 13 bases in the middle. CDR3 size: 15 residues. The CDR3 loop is CASSSRAGRSYEQYF. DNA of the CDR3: TGTGCCAGCAGCTCAAGGGCGGGGCGCTCCTACGAGCAGTACTTC.

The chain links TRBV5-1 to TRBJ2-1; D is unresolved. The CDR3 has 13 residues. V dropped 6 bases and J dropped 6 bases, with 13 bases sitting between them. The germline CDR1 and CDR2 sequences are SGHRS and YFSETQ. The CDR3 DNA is TGCGCCAGCAAGGTAGGAGACTTCAATGAGCAGTTCTTC. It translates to CASKVGDFNEQFF.

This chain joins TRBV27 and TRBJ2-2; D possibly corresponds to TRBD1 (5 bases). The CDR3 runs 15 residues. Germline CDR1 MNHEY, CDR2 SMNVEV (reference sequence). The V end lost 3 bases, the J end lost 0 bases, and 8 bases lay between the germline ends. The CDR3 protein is CASSFSTANTGELFF. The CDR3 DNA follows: TGTGCCAGCAGTTTTTCGACAGCGAACACCGGGGAGCTGTTTTTT.

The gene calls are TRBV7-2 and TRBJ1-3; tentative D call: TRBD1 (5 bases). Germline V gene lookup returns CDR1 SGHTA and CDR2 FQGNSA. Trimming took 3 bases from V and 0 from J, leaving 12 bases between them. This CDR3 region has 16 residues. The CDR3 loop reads CASSFSGLYSGNTIYF. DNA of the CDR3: TGTGCCAGCAGCTTTTCAGGGCTCTACTCTGGAAACACCATATATTTT. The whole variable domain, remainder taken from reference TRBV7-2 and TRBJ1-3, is GAGVSQSPSNKVTEKGKDVELRCDPISGHTALYWYRQSLGQGLEFLIYFQGNSAPDKSGLPSDRFSAERTGGSVSTLTIQRTQQEDSAVYLCASSFSGLYSGNTIYFGEGSWLTVV.

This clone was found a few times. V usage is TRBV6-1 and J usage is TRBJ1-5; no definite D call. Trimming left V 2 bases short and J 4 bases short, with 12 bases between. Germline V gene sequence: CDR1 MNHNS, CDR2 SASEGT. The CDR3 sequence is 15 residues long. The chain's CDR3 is CASSETRGWNQPQHF. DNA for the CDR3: TGTGCCAGCAGTGAAACTCGGGGATGGAATCAGCCCCAGCATTTT.

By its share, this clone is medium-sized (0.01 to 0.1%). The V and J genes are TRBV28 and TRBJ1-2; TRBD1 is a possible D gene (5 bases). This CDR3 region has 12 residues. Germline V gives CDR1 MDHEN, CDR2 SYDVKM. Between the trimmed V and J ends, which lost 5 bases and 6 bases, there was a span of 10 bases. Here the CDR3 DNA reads TGTGCCAGCAGTCAGGGTGGGGATGGCTACACCTTC. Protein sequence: CASSQGGDGYTF.

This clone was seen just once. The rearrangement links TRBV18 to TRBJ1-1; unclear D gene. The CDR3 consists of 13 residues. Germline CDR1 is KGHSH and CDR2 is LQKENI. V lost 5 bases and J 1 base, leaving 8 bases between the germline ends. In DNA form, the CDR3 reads TGTGCCAGCTCATCAGGCCAGAACACTGAAGCTTTCTTT. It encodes CASSSGQNTEAFF.

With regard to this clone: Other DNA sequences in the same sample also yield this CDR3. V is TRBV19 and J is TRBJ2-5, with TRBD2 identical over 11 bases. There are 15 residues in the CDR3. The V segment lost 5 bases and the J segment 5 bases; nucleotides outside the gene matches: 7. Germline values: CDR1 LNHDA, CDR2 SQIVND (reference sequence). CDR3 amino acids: CASSLAGGPRETQYF. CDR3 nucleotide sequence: TGTGCCAGTAGTTTAGCGGGAGGGCCGAGGGAGACCCAGTACTTC.

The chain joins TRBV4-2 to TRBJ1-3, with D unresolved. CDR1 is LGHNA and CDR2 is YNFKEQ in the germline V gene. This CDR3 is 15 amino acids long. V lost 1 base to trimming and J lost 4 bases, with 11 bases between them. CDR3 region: CASSQGRARGNTIYF. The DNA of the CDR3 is TGTGCCAGCAGCCAAGGGCGGGCAAGAGGAAACACCATATATTTT.

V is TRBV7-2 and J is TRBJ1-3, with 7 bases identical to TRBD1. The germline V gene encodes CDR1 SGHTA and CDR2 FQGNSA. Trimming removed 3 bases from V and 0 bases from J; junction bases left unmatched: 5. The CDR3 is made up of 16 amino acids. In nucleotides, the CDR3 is TGTGCCAGCAGCTTGGTTGGGACAGCCTCTGGAAACACCATATATTTT. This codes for CASSLVGTASGNTIYF.

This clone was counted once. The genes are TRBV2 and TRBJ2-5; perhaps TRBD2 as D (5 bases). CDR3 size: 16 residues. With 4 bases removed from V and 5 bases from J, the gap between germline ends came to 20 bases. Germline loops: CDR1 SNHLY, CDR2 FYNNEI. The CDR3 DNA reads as TGTGCCAGCAGTGGGTCGGTTTTGGCTACGGGGGAGACCCAGTACTTC. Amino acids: CASSGSVLATGETQYF.

CDR3 protein: CASSPLRSGDGYTF. The CDR3 coding sequence is TGTGCCAGCAGCCCCTTGCGGAGCGGCGATGGCTACACCTTC. The chain combines TRBV5-4 with TRBJ1-2, with D hard to call. The CDR3 is 14 residues long. Trimming cost V 4 bases and J 6 bases, with 16 bases left between them. Germline V lookup: CDR1 SGHNT, CDR2 YYREEE (reference sequence).

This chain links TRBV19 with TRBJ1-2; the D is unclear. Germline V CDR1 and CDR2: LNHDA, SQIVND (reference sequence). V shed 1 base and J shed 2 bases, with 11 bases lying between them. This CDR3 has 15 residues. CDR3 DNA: TGTGCCAGTAGTATAGTGAACGACTGGAACTATGGCTACACCTTC. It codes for CASSIVNDWNYGYTF.

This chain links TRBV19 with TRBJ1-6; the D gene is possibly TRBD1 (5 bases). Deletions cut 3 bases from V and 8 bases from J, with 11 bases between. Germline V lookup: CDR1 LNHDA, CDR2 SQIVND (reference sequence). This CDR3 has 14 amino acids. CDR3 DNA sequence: TGTGCCAGTAGTATCGGAGGGACCTATTCACCCCTCCACTTT. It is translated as CASSIGGTYSPLHF.

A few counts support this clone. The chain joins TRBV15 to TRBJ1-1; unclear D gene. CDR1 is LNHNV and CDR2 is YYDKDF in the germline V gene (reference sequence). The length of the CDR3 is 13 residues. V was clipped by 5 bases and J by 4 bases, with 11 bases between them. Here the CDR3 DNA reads TGTGCCACCAGCGACGAAGAGGGCACTGAAGCTTTCTTT. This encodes CATSDEEGTEAFF.

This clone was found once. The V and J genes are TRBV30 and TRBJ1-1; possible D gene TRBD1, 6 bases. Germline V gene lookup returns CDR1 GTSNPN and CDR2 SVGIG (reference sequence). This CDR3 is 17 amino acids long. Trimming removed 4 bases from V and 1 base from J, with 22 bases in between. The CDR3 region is CAWIKLRQATSNTEAFF. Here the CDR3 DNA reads TGTGCCTGGATCAAACTTAGACAGGCCACTTCGAACACTGAAGCTTTCTTT.

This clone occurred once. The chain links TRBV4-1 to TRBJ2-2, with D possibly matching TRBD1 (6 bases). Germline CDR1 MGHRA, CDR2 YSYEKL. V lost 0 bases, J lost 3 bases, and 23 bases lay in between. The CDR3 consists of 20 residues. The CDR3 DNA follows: TGCGCCAGCAGCCAAGATGTCCCCCCCCGGGACACTATGTACACCGGGGAGCTGTTTTTT. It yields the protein CASSQDVPPRDTMYTGELFF.

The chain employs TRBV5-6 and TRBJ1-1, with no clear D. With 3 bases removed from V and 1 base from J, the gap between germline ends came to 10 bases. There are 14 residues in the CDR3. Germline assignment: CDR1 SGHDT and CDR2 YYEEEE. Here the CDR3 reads CASSYEAGNTEAFF. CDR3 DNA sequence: TGTGCCAGCAGCTACGAGGCTGGGAACACTGAAGCTTTCTTT. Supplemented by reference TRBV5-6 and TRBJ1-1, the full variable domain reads DAGVTQSPTHLIKTRGQQVTLRCSPKSGHDTVSWYQQALGQGPQFIFQYYEEEERQRGNFPDRFSGHQFPNYSSELNVNALLLGDSALYLCASSYEAGNTEAFFGQGTRLTVV.

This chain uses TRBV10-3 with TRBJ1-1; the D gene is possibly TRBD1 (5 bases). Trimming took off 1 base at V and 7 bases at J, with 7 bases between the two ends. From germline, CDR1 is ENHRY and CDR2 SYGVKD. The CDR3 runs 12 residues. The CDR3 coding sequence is TGTGCCATCAGTGAGTTACAGGTTGAAGCTTTCTTT. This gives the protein CAISELQVEAFF.

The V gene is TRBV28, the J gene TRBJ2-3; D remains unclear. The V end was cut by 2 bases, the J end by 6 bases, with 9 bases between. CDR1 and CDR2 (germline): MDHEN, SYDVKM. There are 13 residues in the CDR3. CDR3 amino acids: CASSLTSGDTQYF. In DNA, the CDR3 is TGTGCCAGCAGTTTAACGTCCGGGGATACGCAGTATTTT.

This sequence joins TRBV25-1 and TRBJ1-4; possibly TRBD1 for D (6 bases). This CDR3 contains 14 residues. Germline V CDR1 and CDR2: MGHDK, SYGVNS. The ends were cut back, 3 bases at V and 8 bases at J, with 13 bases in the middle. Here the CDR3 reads CASSDTGPLEKLFF. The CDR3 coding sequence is TGTGCCAGCAGTGACACAGGGCCCCTCGAAAAACTGTTTTTT.

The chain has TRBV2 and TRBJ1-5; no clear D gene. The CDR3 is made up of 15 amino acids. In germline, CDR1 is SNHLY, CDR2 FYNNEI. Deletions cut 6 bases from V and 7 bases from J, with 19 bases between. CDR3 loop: CASRLLEADGQPQHF. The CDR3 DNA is TGTGCCAGCAGGTTACTCGAGGCAGATGGGCAGCCCCAGCATTTT.